Each of the 13 T cell receptor beta chains below was sequenced from the same sample in a study of blood T cells in healthy people across ages. A second PCR of roughly 7 to 11 cycles used a sample-barcoded 5' primer and a J-beta primer mix. Via MiXCR, TCRdb re-called the 5' RACE reads, giving one row per CDR3 protein. Here the sample spans 540,000 or so distinct CDR3 sequences, less than 25% being singletons. These same data were also listed under a study on T cells of mothers and their children.

Source material: blood. These receptors were taken from a boy aged 5-17 years in good health.

This clonotype was observed a few times. The gene calls are TRBV5-1 and TRBJ2-3, with D perhaps TRBD1 or TRBD2 (6 bases each). Germline-derived CDR1 and CDR2 are SGHRS and YFSETQ. With 4 bases removed from V and 10 bases from J, the gap between germline ends came to 13 bases. CDR3 size: 12 residues. CDR3 sequence (DNA): TGCGCCAGCAGCGCCGAAAGGGGGGCGCAGTATTTT. Protein sequence: CASSAERGAQYF. Full variable domain (outside the CDR3, taken from reference TRBV5-1 and TRBJ2-3): KAGVTQTPRYLIKTRGQQVTLSCSPISGHRSVSWYQQTPGQGLQFLFEYFSETQRNKGNFPGRFSGRQFSNSRSEMNVSTLELGDSALYLCASSAERGAQYFGPGTRLTVL.

This clonotype showed up many times. V and J are TRBV7-2 and TRBJ2-7, with D unclear. Germline-derived CDR1 and CDR2 are SGHTA and FQGNSA. This CDR3 is 13 amino acids long. Trimming removed 4 bases at V and 7 bases at J, with 14 bases between. CDR3 nucleotides: TGTGCCAGCAGCTCCTACCTCTCCCTAGAGCAGTACTTC. Translation: CASSSYLSLEQYF.

V usage is TRBV20-1 and J usage is TRBJ1-5; TRBD1 agrees at 7 bases. The CDR3 is 14 residues long. The J segment lost 10 bases and the V segment lost 3 bases, leaving 12 bases of the junction unmatched. In germline, CDR1 is DFQATT, CDR2 SNEGSKA (reference sequence). CDR3 sequence: CSAREGRGIQPQHF. The CDR3 DNA is TGCAGTGCTAGGGAGGGCAGGGGGATTCAACCCCAGCATTTT.

The chain combines TRBV7-9 with TRBJ2-3; 13 positions match TRBD2. V shed 5 bases, J shed 5 bases, and the junction held 4 bases outside the gene matches. This CDR3 comprises 15 residues. Germline values: CDR1 SEHNR, CDR2 FQNEAQ (reference sequence). The CDR3 DNA reads TGTGCCAGCAGCATCGGACTAGCGGGGGTAGATACGCAGTATTTT. This sequence encodes CASSIGLAGVDTQYF.

The V call is TRBV3-1, the J call TRBJ2-1; D is unresolved. The ends were cut back, 5 bases at V and 3 bases at J, with 5 bases in the middle. Germline assignment: CDR1 LGHDT and CDR2 YNNKEL (reference sequence). The CDR3 is made up of 12 amino acids. The CDR3 sequence: CASSSHYNEQFF. In nucleotides, the CDR3 is TGTGCCAGCAGCTCGCACTACAATGAGCAGTTCTTC.

This chain uses TRBV20-1 with TRBJ1-2; D is undetermined. Trimming pared 5 bases from V and 2 bases from J, leaving 6 bases between. Germline CDR1 is DFQATT and CDR2 is SNEGSKA (reference sequence). The CDR3 spans 11 residues. This CDR3 is CSADVNYGYTF. DNA for the CDR3: TGCAGTGCTGATGTAAACTATGGCTACACCTTC.

This clonotype was counted a few times. This rearrangement joins TRBV12-3 or TRBV12-4 to TRBJ2-2; weak D call: TRBD2 (6 bases). This CDR3 is 12 amino acids long. V was clipped by 10 bases and J by 6 bases, with 12 bases between them. The CDR3 DNA reads as TGTGCCATTACGGGACTCGCCGGGGAGCTGTTTTTT. This gives the protein CAITGLAGELFF.

Remarks on this clonotype: The junction departs from germline at one end; a sequencing error may be responsible. DNA for the CDR3: TGTGCCAGCAGTTACTCGGGCGGAACTAATGAAAAACCGTTTTTT. Translating gives CASSYSGGTNEKPFF. The chain recombines TRBV6-5 with TRBJ1-4; no reliable D call. CDR3 length: 15 amino acids. Germline CDR1 is MNHEY and CDR2 is SVGAGI.

The V gene is TRBV9, the J gene TRBJ2-7, with 9 positions matching TRBD2. This CDR3 region has 17 residues. Per germline, CDR1 SGDLS and CDR2 YYNGEE. The ends lost 4 bases at V and 1 base at J; junction bases unmatched: 12. The CDR3 is CASSPRGSGSDSYEQYF. CDR3 sequence (DNA): TGTGCCAGCAGCCCACGAGGTAGCGGGAGTGATTCCTACGAGCAGTACTTC.

This clonotype was counted a few times. V gene TRBV28 combines with J gene TRBJ1-3; D is undetermined. The CDR3 covers 13 residues. The germline CDR1 and CDR2 sequences are MDHEN and SYDVKM. The V end was cut by 5 bases, the J end by 4 bases, with 9 bases between. The CDR3 sequence is CASSHQQGNTIYF. The CDR3 DNA sequence: TGTGCCAGCAGTCACCAACAGGGAAACACCATATATTTT.

The rearrangement joins TRBV5-1 to TRBJ2-1; D is unresolved. V was shortened by 1 base and J by 9 bases, with 11 bases between the two germline ends. Germline-derived CDR1 and CDR2 are SGHRS and YFSETQ. The CDR3 runs 13 residues. Here the CDR3 DNA reads TGCGCCAGCAGCTTGCCGAGTCAGGTTGAGCAGTTCTTC. Translation: CASSLPSQVEQFF.

This clonotype came up a few times. The CDR3 here is CASSLLGQGLNEQFF. CDR3 nucleotides: TGTGCCAGCAGCTTACTGGGACAGGGGCTGAATGAGCAGTTCTTC. The chain combines TRBV7-3 with TRBJ2-1, with 10 bases that match TRBD1. In germline, CDR1 is SGHTA, CDR2 FQGTGA. The CDR3 is 15 amino acids. Trimming cost V 2 bases and J 7 bases; bases outside gene matches: 5.

In its sample, this clonotype was seen a few times. The rearrangement joins TRBV20-1 to TRBJ2-2; perhaps TRBD1 as D (6 bases). The V and J ends lost 0 bases and 4 bases respectively, with 9 bases between them. The CDR3 is 14 residues long. Looked up from germline, CDR1 is DFQATT and CDR2 is SNEGSKA (reference sequence). Written as DNA, the CDR3 is TGCAGTGCTAGAGATATAGGGGGCACCGGGGAGCTGTTTTTT. Translated: CSARDIGGTGELFF.